Described below is a single T cell receptor (beta chain) sequence and its context. CDR3 length: 12 residues. Trimming left V 7 bases short and J 4 bases short, with 10 bases between. How the authors handled the data: Nucleated cell counts were estimated from reference gene primer amplification. Only in-frame clones appear in the TCRdb table, and some are missing; sequencing was by immunoSEQ multiplex PCR. The V and J calls and clone size are taken from that table; D and trimming were inferred from the DNA. This sample has 97,000 or so clones, with roughly 87% found just once. While infection was still active, Seattle patients were enrolled and then followed longitudinally. This record belongs to a study of blood T cell repertoires in COVID-19.

This clonotype was obtained from a woman between 50 and 59 years old with COVID-19, enrolled during active disease. The rearrangement joins TRBV12-3 or TRBV12-4 to TRBJ1-1; no clear D gene. The sequencing input was peripheral blood. Here the CDR3 reads CASNMGSTEAFF. The CDR3 coding sequence is TGTGCCAGCAACATGGGGAGCACTGAAGCTTTCTTT.